The TCR beta chain described here comes from a study of cytomegalovirus exposure and HLA in healthy donors. The wider study: Roughly 80 million unique TCRs from HLA-typed donors made up an early data release.

The CDR3 covers 12 residues. CDR1 is SEHNR, CDR2 FQNEAQ, per germline (reference sequence). V dropped 2 bases and J dropped 9 bases, with 10 bases sitting between them. 60 Vbeta and 13 Jbeta primers were used in PCR. TCRdb keeps only in-frame clones here, not all; method: immunoSEQ multiplex PCR. Among tens of thousands of clones listed, roughly 80% were seen once. Sequencing was performed on PBMCs. V and J are TRBV7-9 and TRBJ1-2; weak D call: TRBD1 (5 bases). The receptor was derived from a woman aged 35 to 49 in good health and CMV-seropositive. The CDR3 sequence: CASSLTGARYTF. CDR3 nucleotides: TGTGCCAGCAGCTTAACTGGGGCTCGCTACACCTTC. Complete variable domain (other parts from reference TRBV7-9 and TRBJ1-2): DTGVSQNPRHKITKRGQNVTFRCDPISEHNRLYWYRQTLGQGPEFLTYFQNEAQLEKSRLLSDRFSAERPKGSFSTLEIQRTEQGDSAMYLCASSLTGARYTFGSGTRLTVV.